These 28 T cell receptor beta chains share one sample of origin, sequenced in a study of blood T cell repertoires in COVID-19. Data came from immunoSEQ multiplex PCR; TCRdb stores just in-frame clones and leaves some out. The repertoire consists of 200,000 to 300,000 clones, with 86% occurring once and the leading ten covering over 2.5%. Sequencing was carried out using PBMCs or T cells enriched from blood (not recorded which). Receptors were obtained from a woman under 30 who had recovered from COVID-19.

J is TRBJ2-7 and V is TRBV30; 10 bases match TRBD1. J gave up 5 bases and V 7 bases, and 5 bases lay outside the gene matches. This CDR3 spans 12 amino acids. Germline CDR1 is GTSNPN and CDR2 is SVGIG (reference sequence). Here the CDR3 reads CALGQGYHEQYF. For the CDR3, the DNA is TGTGCCTTGGGACAGGGGTATCACGAGCAGTACTTC.

This chain uses TRBV19 with TRBJ2-1; 11 nucleotides line up with TRBD2. Germline CDR1 is LNHDA and CDR2 is SQIVND (reference sequence). CDR3 length: 15 residues. V was clipped by 4 bases and J by 12 bases; unmatched bases: 11. CDR3 region: CASSTTSGRFEGQFF. CDR3 sequence (DNA): TGTGCCAGTAGTACCACTAGCGGGAGATTCGAAGGGCAGTTCTTC.

This clone was counted once. The rearrangement links TRBV27 to TRBJ1-5, with 10 bases that match TRBD1. J was trimmed by 2 bases and V by 6 bases; bases with no gene match: 7. The germline gives CDR1 MNHEY, CDR2 SMNVEV (reference sequence). The CDR3 is made up of 16 amino acids. CDR3 sequence reads: CASSRRGTGGNQPQHF. For the CDR3, the DNA is TGTGCCAGCAGCCGCAGGGGGACAGGGGGCAATCAGCCCCAGCATTTT.

DNA for the CDR3: TGTGCCAGCAGTGAAGTTCCTCAGGGGCTTAGGACTGAAGCTTTCTTT. Residues: CASSEVPQGLRTEAFF. The chain recombines TRBV6-1 with TRBJ1-1; a possible D gene is TRBD1 (6 bases). The germline CDR1 and CDR2 sequences are MNHNS and SASEGT. The CDR3 has 16 residues. The V end was cut by 1 base, the J end by 5 bases, with 17 bases between.

The chain links TRBV19 to TRBJ2-7, with D hard to call. Deletions cut 1 base from V and 6 bases from J, with 13 bases between. The CDR3 runs to 14 residues. Germline assignment: CDR1 LNHDA and CDR2 SQIVND (reference sequence). The CDR3 DNA reads as TGTGCCAGTAGTATAGGGGCATCGGTGGGCGAGCAGTACTTC. This gives the protein CASSIGASVGEQYF.

CDR3 bases: TGTGCCTGGAGTAAGGGGAATGGTCAGCCCCAGCATTTT. Its translation: CAWSKGNGQPQHF. The rearrangement links TRBV30 to TRBJ1-5; D is perhaps TRBD1 (5 bases). The ends were cut back, 2 bases at V and 6 bases at J, with 11 bases in the middle. The CDR3 is made up of 13 amino acids. Per the germline V gene, CDR1 is GTSNPN and CDR2 is SVGIG (reference sequence).

The genes are TRBV30 and TRBJ2-3; 8 positions match TRBD2. The V gene end was trimmed by 3 bases and the J gene end by 4 bases; junction bases not matched to a gene: 3. The germline V gene encodes CDR1 GTSNPN and CDR2 SVGIG (reference sequence). This CDR3 contains 13 residues. The CDR3 nucleotides read TGTGCCTGGAGGCGGGGGGAGGCAGATACGCAGTATTTT. It is translated as CAWRRGEADTQYF.

The chain links TRBV19 to TRBJ1-5, with 8 bases matching TRBD1. This CDR3 has 15 amino acids. The junction had 7 bases not matched to a gene; V was cut back by 4 bases and J by 5 bases. CDR1 and CDR2 from the germline V gene are LNHDA and SQIVND (reference sequence). The CDR3 loop reads CASSTRQGRDQPQHF. For the CDR3, the DNA is TGTGCCAGTAGTACCCGACAGGGGCGAGATCAGCCCCAGCATTTT.

The chain is built from TRBV9 and TRBJ1-1; weak D call: TRBD1 (6 bases). Germline CDR1 is SGDLS and CDR2 is YYNGEE. V was cut by 4 bases and J by 6 bases, with 25 bases left in between. The CDR3 consists of 17 residues. The CDR3 loop reads CASSPSQGPSGLAEAFF. CDR3 nucleotides: TGTGCCAGCAGCCCCAGTCAGGGGCCCTCTGGTTTGGCTGAAGCTTTCTTT.

This chain uses TRBV11-2 with TRBJ2-1; a weak D match, TRBD1 (6 bases). The CDR3 is made up of 15 amino acids. Per germline, CDR1 SGHAT and CDR2 FQNNGV. Trimming took 3 bases from V and 1 from J, leaving 10 bases between them. CDR3 bases: TGTGCCAGCAGCTTTGAGACAGGTTCCTACAATGAGCAGTTCTTC. It yields the protein CASSFETGSYNEQFF.

The rearrangement uses TRBV3-1 (or the pseudogene TRBV3-2) and TRBJ2-1; D is unresolved. This CDR3 is built from 16 residues. V lost 0 bases, J lost 6 bases, and 15 bases lay in between. CDR1 LGHDT and CDR2 YNNKEL come from the germline V gene (reference sequence). DNA for the CDR3: TGTGCCAGCAGCCAAGATTGGCTAGATACGGTCAATGAGCAGTTCTTC. This encodes CASSQDWLDTVNEQFF.

The chain carries TRBV19 and TRBJ1-2, with D maybe TRBD1 (6 bases). The CDR3 runs to 14 residues. V was cut by 7 bases and J by 4 bases, with 16 bases left in between. The germline gives CDR1 LNHDA, CDR2 SQIVND (reference sequence). The DNA for the CDR3 is TGTGCCAGTAACCCGACAGGTATCGGCTATGGCTACACCTTC. Its protein is CASNPTGIGYGYTF.

This clone was observed a handful of times. The CDR3 nucleotides are TGTGCCAGCAGTCGCTGGGCCAGGGCAGAGACCCAGTACTTC. Encoded protein: CASSRWARAETQYF. V usage is TRBV28 and J usage is TRBJ2-5; D perhaps matches TRBD1 (5 bases). CDR3 length: 14 residues. Trimming pared 5 bases from V and 4 bases from J, leaving 14 bases between. CDR1 and CDR2 from the germline V gene are MDHEN and SYDVKM.

J is TRBJ1-2 and V is TRBV3-1 (or the pseudogene TRBV3-2), with TRBD1 as a possible D gene (5 bases). The length of the CDR3 is 13 residues. Germline assignment: CDR1 LGHDT and CDR2 YNNKEL (reference sequence). V was clipped by 4 bases and J by 5 bases, with 11 bases between them. CDR3 sequence (DNA): TGTGCCAGCAGCCTGCTGGACACATATGGCTACACCTTC. Protein sequence: CASSLLDTYGYTF.

The chain combines TRBV27 with TRBJ1-1; 10 bases map to TRBD1. The CDR3 has 16 residues. V lost 6 bases to trimming and J lost 1 base; unmatched junction nucleotides: 8. CDR1 and CDR2 from the germline V gene are MNHEY and SMNVEV (reference sequence). CDR3 nucleotide sequence: TGTGCCAGCAGACCGCTTTGGGACAGGGGGAACACTGAAGCTTTCTTT. This gives the protein CASRPLWDRGNTEAFF.

This sequence joins TRBV2 and TRBJ2-1; D is unclear. Germline V gives CDR1 SNHLY, CDR2 FYNNEI. There are 10 residues in the CDR3. V lost 7 bases and J lost 9, with 7 bases in between. In DNA form, the CDR3 reads TGTGCCAGCAACTGTTGTGAGCAGTTCTTC. The encoded protein is CASNCCEQFF.

In its sample, this clone was seen once. The gene calls are TRBV28 and TRBJ2-6; TRBD1 is a possible D gene (6 bases). CDR3 length: 18 amino acids. In germline, CDR1 is MDHEN, CDR2 SYDVKM. Trimming stripped 5 bases from V and 2 bases from J, with 19 bases between. The CDR3 loop is CASSPRTDQTTGANVLTF. DNA for the CDR3: TGTGCCAGCAGTCCCCGGACAGATCAAACCACTGGGGCCAACGTCCTGACTTTC.

This clone has just a few counts. The chain carries TRBV30 and TRBJ1-2; D unclear. CDR3 length: 12 amino acids. CDR1 and CDR2 from the germline V gene are GTSNPN and SVGIG (reference sequence). Trimming stripped 5 bases from V and 4 bases from J, with 11 bases between. CDR3 in amino acids: CAWSNSFYGYTF. The CDR3 DNA follows: TGTGCCTGGTCCAACAGCTTCTATGGCTACACCTTC.

V and J are TRBV4-1 and TRBJ1-2, with D uncertain. There are 12 residues in the CDR3. CDR1 and CDR2 from the germline V gene are MGHRA and YSYEKL. V gave up 3 bases and J gave up 1 base, with 3 bases separating them. CDR3 coding DNA: TGCGCCAGCAGCCAGCGTAACTATGGCTACACCTTC. As protein: CASSQRNYGYTF.

This chain connects TRBV7-9 to TRBJ2-1; D is perhaps TRBD1 (5 bases). V was trimmed by 6 bases and J by 7 bases, leaving 22 bases between them. This CDR3 contains 16 residues. Germline V gene data show CDR1 as SEHNR and CDR2 as FQNEAQ (reference sequence). The CDR3 nucleotides are TGTGCCAGCAGACCCAGGCCCGGAAAAGGGGATAATGAGCAGTTCTTC. This translates into CASRPRPGKGDNEQFF.

The chain couples TRBV21-1 to TRBJ2-7; the DNA was not used to check the table's D call, TRBD1. TRBV21-1 is a listed pseudogene. The CDR3 has 15 residues. The DNA for the CDR3 is TGTGCCAGCAGCAACGGACAGGCCGCGACCTACGAGCAGTACTTC. Its translation: CASSNGQAATYEQYF.

The genes are TRBV5-1 and TRBJ1-1, with unresolved D. Trimming pared 4 bases from V and 0 bases from J, leaving 19 bases between. This CDR3 region has 17 residues. Germline CDR1 is SGHRS and CDR2 is YFSETQ. The CDR3 region has the DNA TGCGCCAGCAGCCCCGGGCGGGCTTTTGGAATGAACACTGAAGCTTTCTTT. Protein: CASSPGRAFGMNTEAFF.

The rearrangement uses TRBV9 and TRBJ1-2; D call uncertain. The CDR3 extends over 14 amino acids. V shed 3 bases and J shed 2 bases, with 11 bases lying between them. Germline values: CDR1 SGDLS, CDR2 YYNGEE. The DNA of the CDR3 is TGTGCCAGCAGCGGCCGGGGAGAAAACTATGGCTACACCTTC. It specifies CASSGRGENYGYTF. Filled out from reference TRBV9 and TRBJ1-2, the complete variable domain reads DSGVTQTPKHLITATGQRVTLRCSPRSGDLSVYWYQQSLDQGLQFLIQYYNGEERAKGNILERFSAQQFPDLHSELNLSSLELGDSALYFCASSGRGENYGYTFGSGTRLTVV.

This clone was counted only a few times. The J gene is TRBJ1-1, the V gene TRBV30, with 8 positions matching TRBD1. The CDR3 length is 14 residues. The J segment lost 5 bases and the V segment lost 2 bases, leaving 7 bases of the junction unmatched. The germline CDR1 and CDR2 sequences are GTSNPN and SVGIG (reference sequence). CDR3 coding DNA: TGTGCCTGGAGTAATACAGGGGGATGGACTGAAGCTTTCTTT. Translating it yields CAWSNTGGWTEAFF.

The V gene is TRBV9, the J gene TRBJ2-1; D not resolved. This CDR3 is built from 15 residues. The V end was cut by 0 bases, the J end by 10 bases, with 17 bases between. CDR1 SGDLS and CDR2 YYNGEE come from the germline V gene. The CDR3 loop reads CASSVDVGPPGEQFF. CDR3 DNA sequence: TGTGCCAGCAGCGTAGATGTTGGGCCCCCTGGCGAGCAGTTCTTC.

The chain carries TRBV27 and TRBJ1-5, with D hard to call. Germline V CDR1 and CDR2: MNHEY, SMNVEV (reference sequence). The V and J ends lost 11 bases and 0 bases respectively, with 20 bases between them. The CDR3 is 16 residues long. As DNA, the CDR3 is TGTGCCTGCATCGACGGGAGAACGCATAGCAATCAGCCCCAGCATTTT. Translation gives CACIDGRTHSNQPQHF.

V is TRBV6-5 and J is TRBJ1-3; the D gene is possibly TRBD1 (5 bases). The CDR3 runs to 15 residues. CDR1 and CDR2 (germline): MNHEY, SVGAGI. Trimming took 2 bases from V and 1 from J, leaving 9 bases between them. The CDR3 region is CASSYDGGSGNTIYF. The DNA of the CDR3 is TGTGCCAGCAGTTACGATGGGGGGTCTGGAAACACCATATATTTT.

In this sample, this clone turned up once. V and J are TRBV7-8 and TRBJ2-7; 9 positions agree with TRBD1. CDR1 is SGHVS, CDR2 FQNEAQ, per germline. V lost 5 bases and J lost 5; bases outside the gene matches: 10. CDR3 size: 15 residues. For the CDR3, the DNA is TGTGCCAGCAGCGGGACGGGACAGGGAATGGACGAGCAGTACTTC. Translating it yields CASSGTGQGMDEQYF.